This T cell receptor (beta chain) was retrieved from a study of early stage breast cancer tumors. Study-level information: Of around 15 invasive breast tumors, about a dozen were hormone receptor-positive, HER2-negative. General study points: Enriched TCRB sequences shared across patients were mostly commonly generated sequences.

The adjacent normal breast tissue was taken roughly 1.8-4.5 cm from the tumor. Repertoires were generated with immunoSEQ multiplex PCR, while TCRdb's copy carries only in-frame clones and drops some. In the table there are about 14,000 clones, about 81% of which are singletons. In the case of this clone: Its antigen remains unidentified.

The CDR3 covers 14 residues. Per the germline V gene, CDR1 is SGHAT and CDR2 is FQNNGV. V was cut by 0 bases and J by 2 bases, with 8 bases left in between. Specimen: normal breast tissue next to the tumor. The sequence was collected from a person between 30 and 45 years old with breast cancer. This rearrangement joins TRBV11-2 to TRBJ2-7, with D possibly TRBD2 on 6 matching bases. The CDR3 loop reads CASSLDGSAYEQYF. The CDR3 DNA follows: TGTGCCAGCAGCTTAGACGGGAGCGCCTACGAGCAGTACTTC. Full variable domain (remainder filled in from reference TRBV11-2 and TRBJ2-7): EAGVAQSPRYKIIEKRQSVAFWCNPISGHATLYWYQQILGQGPKLLIQFQNNGVVDDSQLPKDRFSAERLKGVDSTLKIQPAKLEDSAVYLCASSLDGSAYEQYFGPGTRLTVT.